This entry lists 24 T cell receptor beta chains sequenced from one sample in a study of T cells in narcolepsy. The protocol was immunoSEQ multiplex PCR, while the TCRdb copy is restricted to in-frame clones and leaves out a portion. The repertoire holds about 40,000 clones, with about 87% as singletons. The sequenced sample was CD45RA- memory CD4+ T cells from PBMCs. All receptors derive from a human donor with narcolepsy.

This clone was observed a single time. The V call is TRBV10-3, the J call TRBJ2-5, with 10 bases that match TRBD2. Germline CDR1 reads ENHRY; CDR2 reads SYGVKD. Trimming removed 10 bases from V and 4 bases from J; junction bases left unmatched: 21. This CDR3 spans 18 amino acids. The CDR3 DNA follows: TGTGCCACTTCCCCCATTCCTAGCGGGGGCCTGGCGGGAGAGACCCAGTACTTC. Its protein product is CATSPIPSGGLAGETQYF.

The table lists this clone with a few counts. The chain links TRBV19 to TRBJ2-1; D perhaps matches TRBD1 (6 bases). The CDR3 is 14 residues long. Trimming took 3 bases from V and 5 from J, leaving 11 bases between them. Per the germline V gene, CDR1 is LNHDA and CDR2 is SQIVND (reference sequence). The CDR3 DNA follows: TGTGCCAGTAGTATCTTCTACAGGGACAATGAGCAGTTCTTC. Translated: CASSIFYRDNEQFF.

The CDR3 here is CASNPTGRNFTPLHF. CDR3 sequence (DNA): TGTGCCAGCAATCCGACCGGGAGAAATTTTACACCCCTCCACTTT. The chain links TRBV27 to TRBJ1-6, with D hard to call. Trimming took 7 bases from V and 11 from J, leaving 21 bases between them. CDR3 size: 15 residues. Germline values: CDR1 MNHEY, CDR2 SMNVEV (reference sequence).

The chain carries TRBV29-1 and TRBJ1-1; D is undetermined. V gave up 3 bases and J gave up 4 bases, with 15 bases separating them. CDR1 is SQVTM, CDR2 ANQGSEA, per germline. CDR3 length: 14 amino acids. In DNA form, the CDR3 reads TGCAGCGTTGATAGCCCGGGTTGGGGCACTGAAGCTTTCTTT. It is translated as CSVDSPGWGTEAFF. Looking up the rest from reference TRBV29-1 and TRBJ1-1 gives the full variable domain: SAVISQKPSRDICQRGTSLTIQCQVDSQVTMMFWYRQQPGQSLTLIATANQGSEATYESGFVIDKFPISRPNLTFSTLTVSNMSPEDSSIYLCSVDSPGWGTEAFFGQGTRLTVV.

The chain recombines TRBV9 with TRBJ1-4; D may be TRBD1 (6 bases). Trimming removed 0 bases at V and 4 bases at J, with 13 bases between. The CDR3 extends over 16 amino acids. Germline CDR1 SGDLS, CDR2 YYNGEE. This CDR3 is CASSVDGGQFNEKLFF. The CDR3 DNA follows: TGTGCCAGCAGCGTAGATGGGGGCCAGTTTAATGAAAAACTGTTTTTT.

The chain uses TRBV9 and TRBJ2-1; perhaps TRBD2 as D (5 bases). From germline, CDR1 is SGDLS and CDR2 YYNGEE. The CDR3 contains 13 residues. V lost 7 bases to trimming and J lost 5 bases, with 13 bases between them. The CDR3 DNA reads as TGTGCCAGCGGGCTAGCCAGGCACAATGAGCAGTTCTTC. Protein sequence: CASGLARHNEQFF.

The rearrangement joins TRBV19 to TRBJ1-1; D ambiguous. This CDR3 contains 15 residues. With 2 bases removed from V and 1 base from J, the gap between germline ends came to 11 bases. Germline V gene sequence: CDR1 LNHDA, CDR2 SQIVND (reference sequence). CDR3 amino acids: CASSIWGVGNTEAFF. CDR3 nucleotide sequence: TGTGCCAGTAGTATATGGGGAGTAGGGAACACTGAAGCTTTCTTT. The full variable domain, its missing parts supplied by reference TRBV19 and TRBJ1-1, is DGGITQSPKYLFRKEGQNVTLSCEQNLNHDAMYWYRQDPGQGLRLIYYSQIVNDFQKGDIAEGYSVSREKKESFPLTVTSAQKNPTAFYLCASSIWGVGNTEAFFGQGTRLTVV.

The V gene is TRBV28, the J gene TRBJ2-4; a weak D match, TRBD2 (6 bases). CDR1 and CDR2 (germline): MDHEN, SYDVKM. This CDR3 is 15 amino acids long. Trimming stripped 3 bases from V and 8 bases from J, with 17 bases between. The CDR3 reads CASSFSGTRGYIQYF. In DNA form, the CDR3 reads TGTGCCAGCAGTTTCTCCGGGACCCGGGGGTACATTCAGTACTTC.

The CDR3 DNA follows: TGTGCCAGCAGCTTAAACGGAAACTCGGGAGAGACCCAGTACTTC. Its protein product is CASSLNGNSGETQYF. J is TRBJ2-5 and V is TRBV7-3; D gene unclear. CDR1 SGHTA and CDR2 FQGTGA come from the germline V gene. The CDR3 runs to 15 residues. Trimming removed 1 base from V and 4 bases from J, with 13 bases in between.

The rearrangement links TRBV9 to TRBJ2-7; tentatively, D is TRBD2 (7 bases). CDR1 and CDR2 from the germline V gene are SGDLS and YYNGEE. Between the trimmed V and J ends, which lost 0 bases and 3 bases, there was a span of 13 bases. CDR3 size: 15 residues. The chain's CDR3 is CASSVGPGGHYEQYF. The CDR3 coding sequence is TGTGCCAGCAGCGTAGGACCGGGGGGCCACTACGAGCAGTACTTC.

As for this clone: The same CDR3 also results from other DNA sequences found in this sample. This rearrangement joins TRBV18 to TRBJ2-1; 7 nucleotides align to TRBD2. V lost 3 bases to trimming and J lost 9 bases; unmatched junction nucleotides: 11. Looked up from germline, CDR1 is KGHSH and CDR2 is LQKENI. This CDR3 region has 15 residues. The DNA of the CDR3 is TGTGCCAGCTCACCCGTTAGCGGGCAGGCAGGTGAGCAGTTCTTC. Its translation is CASSPVSGQAGEQFF.

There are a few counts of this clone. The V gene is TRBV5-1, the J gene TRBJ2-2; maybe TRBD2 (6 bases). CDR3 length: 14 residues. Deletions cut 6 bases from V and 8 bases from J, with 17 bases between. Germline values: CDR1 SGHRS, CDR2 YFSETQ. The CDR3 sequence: CASNPGSVLGELFF. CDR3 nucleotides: TGCGCCAGCAATCCCGGGAGTGTCCTGGGGGAGCTGTTTTTT. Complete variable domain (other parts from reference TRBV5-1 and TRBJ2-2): KAGVTQTPRYLIKTRGQQVTLSCSPISGHRSVSWYQQTPGQGLQFLFEYFSETQRNKGNFPGRFSGRQFSNSRSEMNVSTLELGDSALYLCASNPGSVLGELFFGEGSRLTVL.

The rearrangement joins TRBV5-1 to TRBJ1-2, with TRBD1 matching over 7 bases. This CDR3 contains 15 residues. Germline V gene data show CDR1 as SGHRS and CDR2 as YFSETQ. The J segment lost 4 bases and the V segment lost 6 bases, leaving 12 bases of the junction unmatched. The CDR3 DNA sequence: TGCGCCAGCAAGTCGAGACAGGGAGGCGCCTATGGCTACACCTTC. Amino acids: CASKSRQGGAYGYTF.

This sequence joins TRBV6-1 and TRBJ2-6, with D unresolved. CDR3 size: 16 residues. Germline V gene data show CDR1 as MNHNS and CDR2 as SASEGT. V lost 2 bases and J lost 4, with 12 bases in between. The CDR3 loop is CASSELGLVGANVLTF. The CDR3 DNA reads TGTGCCAGCAGTGAATTGGGTCTGGTGGGGGCCAACGTCCTGACTTTC.

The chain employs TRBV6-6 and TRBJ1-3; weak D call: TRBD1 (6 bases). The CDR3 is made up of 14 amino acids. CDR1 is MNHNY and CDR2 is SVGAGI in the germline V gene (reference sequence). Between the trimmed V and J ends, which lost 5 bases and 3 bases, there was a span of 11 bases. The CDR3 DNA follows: TGTGCCAGCAGTCAGCCGACAGGTGGAAACACCATATATTTT. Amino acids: CASSQPTGGNTIYF.

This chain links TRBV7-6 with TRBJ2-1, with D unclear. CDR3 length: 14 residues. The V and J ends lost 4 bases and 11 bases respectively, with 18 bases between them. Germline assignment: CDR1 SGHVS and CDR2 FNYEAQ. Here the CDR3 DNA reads TGTGCCAGCAGCTCCCGTTTATCCGAGCAAAAGCAGTTCTTC. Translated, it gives CASSSRLSEQKQFF.

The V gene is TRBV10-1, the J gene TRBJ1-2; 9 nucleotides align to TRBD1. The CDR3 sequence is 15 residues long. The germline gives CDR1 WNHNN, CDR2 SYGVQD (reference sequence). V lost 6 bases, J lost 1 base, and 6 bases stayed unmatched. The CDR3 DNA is TGCGCCAGCAGAGGACAGGGGTCGGGTAACTATGGCTACACCTTC. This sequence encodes CASRGQGSGNYGYTF.

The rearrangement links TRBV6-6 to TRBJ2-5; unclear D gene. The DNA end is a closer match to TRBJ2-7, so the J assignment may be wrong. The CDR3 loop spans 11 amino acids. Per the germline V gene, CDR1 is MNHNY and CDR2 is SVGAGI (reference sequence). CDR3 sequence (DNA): TGTGCCAGCAGTCCCAGAAGCGAGCAGTACTTC. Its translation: CASSPRSEQYF.

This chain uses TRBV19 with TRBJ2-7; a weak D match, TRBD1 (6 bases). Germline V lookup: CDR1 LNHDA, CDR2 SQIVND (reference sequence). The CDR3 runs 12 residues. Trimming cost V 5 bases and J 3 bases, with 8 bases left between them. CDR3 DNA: TGTGCCAGTAGTCAGGGGAACTACGAGCAGTACTTC. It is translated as CASSQGNYEQYF.

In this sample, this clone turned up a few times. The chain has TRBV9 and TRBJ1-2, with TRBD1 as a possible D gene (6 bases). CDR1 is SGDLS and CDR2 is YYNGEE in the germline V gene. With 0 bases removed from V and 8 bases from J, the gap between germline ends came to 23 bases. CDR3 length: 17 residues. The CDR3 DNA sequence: TGTGCCAGCAGCGTAGCATCGGGGACAAAGGCTTTGGGCGGCTACACCTTC. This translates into CASSVASGTKALGGYTF.

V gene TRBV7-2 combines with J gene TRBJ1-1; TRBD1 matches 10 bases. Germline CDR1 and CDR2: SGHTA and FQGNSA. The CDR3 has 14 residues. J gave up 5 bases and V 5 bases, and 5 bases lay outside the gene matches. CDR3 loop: CASSMGQGRTEAFF. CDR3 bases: TGTGCCAGCAGCATGGGACAGGGGAGGACTGAAGCTTTCTTT.

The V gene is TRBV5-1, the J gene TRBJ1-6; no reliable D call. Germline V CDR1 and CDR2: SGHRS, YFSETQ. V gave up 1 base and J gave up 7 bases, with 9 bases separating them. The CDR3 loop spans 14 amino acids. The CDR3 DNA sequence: TGCGCCAGCAGCTTGACCGACGGGAATTCACCCCTCCACTTT. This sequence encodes CASSLTDGNSPLHF.

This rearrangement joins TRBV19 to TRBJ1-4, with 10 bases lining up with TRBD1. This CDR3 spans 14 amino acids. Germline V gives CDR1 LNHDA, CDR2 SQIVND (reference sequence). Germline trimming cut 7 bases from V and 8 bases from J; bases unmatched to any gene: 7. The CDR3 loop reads CASTPGQGDEKLFF. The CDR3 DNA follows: TGTGCCAGTACGCCCGGACAGGGGGACGAAAAACTGTTTTTT.

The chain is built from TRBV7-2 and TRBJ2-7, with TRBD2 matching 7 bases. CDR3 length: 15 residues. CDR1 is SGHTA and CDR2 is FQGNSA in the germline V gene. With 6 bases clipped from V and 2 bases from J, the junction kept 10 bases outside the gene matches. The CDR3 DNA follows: TGTGCCAGCAGTTGGAGACTAGCAGCCACCTACGAGCAGTACTTC. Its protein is CASSWRLAATYEQYF. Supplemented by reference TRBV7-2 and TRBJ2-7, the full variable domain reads GAGVSQSPSNKVTEKGKDVELRCDPISGHTALYWYRQSLGQGLEFLIYFQGNSAPDKSGLPSDRFSAERTGGSVSTLTIQRTQQEDSAVYLCASSWRLAATYEQYFGPGTRLTVT.